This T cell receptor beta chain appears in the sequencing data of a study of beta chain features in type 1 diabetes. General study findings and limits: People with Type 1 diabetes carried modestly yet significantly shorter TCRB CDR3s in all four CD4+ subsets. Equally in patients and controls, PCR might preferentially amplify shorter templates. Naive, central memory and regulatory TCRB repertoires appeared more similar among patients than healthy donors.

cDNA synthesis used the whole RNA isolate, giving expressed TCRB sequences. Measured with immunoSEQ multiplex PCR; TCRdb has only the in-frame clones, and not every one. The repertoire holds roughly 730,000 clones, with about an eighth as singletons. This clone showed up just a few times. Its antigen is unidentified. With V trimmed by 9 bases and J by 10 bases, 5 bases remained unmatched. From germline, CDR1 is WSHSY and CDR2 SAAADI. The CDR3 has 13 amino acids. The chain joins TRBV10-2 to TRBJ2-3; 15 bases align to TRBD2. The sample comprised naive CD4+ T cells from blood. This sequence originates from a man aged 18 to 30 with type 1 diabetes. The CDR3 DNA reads TGCGCCAGTCTGGGACTAGCGGGGGGTTCGCAGTATTTT. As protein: CASLGLAGGSQYF.